Listed below are T cell receptor beta chains from one sample, sequenced in a study of a mutant IDH1 vaccine in newly diagnosed glioma. Measured with immunoSEQ multiplex PCR; TCRdb has only the in-frame clones, and not every one. The data show some 120,000 clones, with around four fifths seen just once and 5% to 6% held by the top ten. Their antigen targets remain unknown. Sequencing was performed on PBMCs, taken from a glioma patient whose treatment included an IDH1 peptide vaccine. The receptors were gathered from a man aged 40-49 years with glioma. CDR3s include the opening cysteine and the closing phenylalanine or tryptophan. D genes are given only for firm matches.

v_gene: TRBV11-3
d_gene: TRBD2
j_gene: TRBJ2-7
CDR3aa: CASSSDPTSSHEQYF

v_gene: TRBV5-1
d_gene: TRBD1
j_gene: TRBJ2-7
CDR3aa: CASSFPGQGASYEQYF

v_gene: TRBV28
d_gene: .
j_gene: TRBJ2-2
CDR3aa: CASSLNWYGGELFF

v_gene: TRBV20-1
d_gene: .
j_gene: TRBJ2-7
CDR3aa: CSARGDYEQYF

v_gene: TRBV5-8
d_gene: TRBD1
j_gene: TRBJ2-2
CDR3aa: CASIDRVEYPGELFF

v_gene: TRBV6-5
d_gene: TRBD1
j_gene: TRBJ2-5
CDR3aa: CASSLGTGSFQETQYF

v_gene: TRBV5-4
d_gene: .
j_gene: TRBJ1-6
CDR3aa: CASSLASGNSPLHF

v_gene: TRBV5-6
d_gene: .
j_gene: TRBJ2-7
CDR3aa: CASSFTGPYYEQYF

v_gene: TRBV28
d_gene: .
j_gene: TRBJ1-1
CDR3aa: CASGREAFF

v_gene: TRBV5-4
d_gene: .
j_gene: TRBJ2-1
CDR3aa: CASSVWGLGGNEQFF

v_gene: TRBV10-3
d_gene: .
j_gene: TRBJ2-5
CDR3aa: CAISVGETQYF

v_gene: TRBV7-2
d_gene: .
j_gene: TRBJ2-7
CDR3aa: CASSPGGTGKAEQYF

v_gene: TRBV9
d_gene: TRBD2
j_gene: TRBJ2-1
CDR3aa: CASSFFAGGLHNEQFF

v_gene: TRBV10-3
d_gene: TRBD1
j_gene: TRBJ2-1
CDR3aa: CAIRGTGGNEQFF

v_gene: TRBV9
d_gene: .
j_gene: TRBJ2-7
CDR3aa: CASSPSPGAAYEQYF

v_gene: TRBV6-5
d_gene: .
j_gene: TRBJ2-1
CDR3aa: CASRGQGTYNEQFF

v_gene: TRBV5-4
d_gene: TRBD1
j_gene: TRBJ2-7
CDR3aa: CASSPSAQGAFYEQYF

v_gene: TRBV27
d_gene: .
j_gene: TRBJ1-3
CDR3aa: CASSLYGPVGNTIYF

v_gene: TRBV10-3
d_gene: .
j_gene: TRBJ2-7
CDR3aa: CAISTGPDYEQYF

v_gene: TRBV5-4
d_gene: .
j_gene: TRBJ2-5
CDR3aa: CASSRWIQETQYF

v_gene: TRBV27
d_gene: .
j_gene: TRBJ1-2
CDR3aa: CASSLWGGWGYTF

v_gene: TRBV5-1
d_gene: .
j_gene: TRBJ2-2
CDR3aa: CASSLTGNTGELFF

v_gene: TRBV27
d_gene: .
j_gene: TRBJ1-1
CDR3aa: CASSVLDWNTEAFF

v_gene: TRBV28
d_gene: .
j_gene: TRBJ1-4
CDR3aa: CASSQILSLLFF

v_gene: TRBV5-1
d_gene: TRBD2
j_gene: TRBJ2-1
CDR3aa: CASSLTSVGGNEQFF

v_gene: TRBV2
d_gene: .
j_gene: TRBJ1-3
CDR3aa: CATKGLTPGNTIYF

v_gene: TRBV27
d_gene: .
j_gene: TRBJ2-6
CDR3aa: CASTTRVHTTGWGGANVLTF

v_gene: TRBV6-5
d_gene: TRBD1
j_gene: TRBJ2-1
CDR3aa: CASSADRGLYNEQFF

v_gene: TRBV18
d_gene: .
j_gene: TRBJ2-2
CDR3aa: CASSPPRTGVSGELFF

v_gene: TRBV28
d_gene: .
j_gene: TRBJ2-7
CDR3aa: CASSGGRTATYEQYF

v_gene: TRBV15
d_gene: TRBD1
j_gene: TRBJ2-5
CDR3aa: CATSRDGTGGGETQYF

v_gene: TRBV2
d_gene: .
j_gene: TRBJ2-5
CDR3aa: CANPVGREETQYF

v_gene: TRBV6-5
d_gene: TRBD2
j_gene: TRBJ2-3
CDR3aa: CASSYSSGSKTDTQYF

v_gene: TRBV5-6
d_gene: TRBD1
j_gene: TRBJ2-1
CDR3aa: CASKRTGGYEQFF

v_gene: TRBV2
d_gene: .
j_gene: TRBJ2-7
CDR3aa: CASSEETHGGQYF

v_gene: TRBV28
d_gene: .
j_gene: TRBJ2-7
CDR3aa: CAISGRYEQYF